This TCR beta chain was captured in a study of shared clonotypes between healthy human individuals. Study-wide background: Two female and a few male donors aged 18 to 49 were enrolled.

Trimming left V 0 bases short and J 3 bases short, with 10 bases between. CDR3 length equals 15 residues. Germline CDR1 is LGHNA and CDR2 is YSLEER. Terminally differentiated effector memory CD45RA+ cells were left out of the naive CD8 fraction, which was CD45RO-negative and positively selected for CCR7. Every one of the donors was a Caucasian adult that lived in Nashville, Tennessee. The assay was immunoSEQ multiplex PCR, and TCRdb's table has in-frame clones only and misses some. The profile covers some 2,000,000 clones, with about 95% appearing a single time and roughly 1% taken by the ten largest.

The specimen sequenced was naive CD8+ T cells sorted from blood. This chain links TRBV4-3 with TRBJ2-3; D is perhaps TRBD2 (5 bases). The sequence was collected from a man younger than 30 in good health. CDR3 nucleotides: TGCGCCAGCAGCCAAGAAACCCTAGCAACAGATACGCAGTATTTT. Its protein is CASSQETLATDTQYF.